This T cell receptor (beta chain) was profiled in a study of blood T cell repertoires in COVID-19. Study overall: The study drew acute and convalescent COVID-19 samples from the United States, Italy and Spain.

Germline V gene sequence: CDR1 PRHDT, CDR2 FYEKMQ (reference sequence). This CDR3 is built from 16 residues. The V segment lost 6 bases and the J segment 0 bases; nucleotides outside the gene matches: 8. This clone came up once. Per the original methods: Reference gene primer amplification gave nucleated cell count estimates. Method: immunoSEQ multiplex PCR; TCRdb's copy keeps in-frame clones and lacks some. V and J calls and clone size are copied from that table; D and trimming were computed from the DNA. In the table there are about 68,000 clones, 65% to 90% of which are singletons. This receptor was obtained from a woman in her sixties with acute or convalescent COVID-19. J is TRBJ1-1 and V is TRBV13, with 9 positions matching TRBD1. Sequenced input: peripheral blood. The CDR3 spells CASSARTGALNTEAFF. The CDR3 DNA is TGTGCCAGCAGTGCGCGGACAGGGGCCCTGAACACTGAAGCTTTCTTT. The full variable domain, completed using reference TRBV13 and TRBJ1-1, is AAGVIQSPRHLIKEKRETATLKCYPIPRHDTVYWYQQGPGQDPQFLISFYEKMQSDKGSIPDRFSAQQFSDYHSELNMSSLELGDSALYFCASSARTGALNTEAFFGQGTRLTVV.